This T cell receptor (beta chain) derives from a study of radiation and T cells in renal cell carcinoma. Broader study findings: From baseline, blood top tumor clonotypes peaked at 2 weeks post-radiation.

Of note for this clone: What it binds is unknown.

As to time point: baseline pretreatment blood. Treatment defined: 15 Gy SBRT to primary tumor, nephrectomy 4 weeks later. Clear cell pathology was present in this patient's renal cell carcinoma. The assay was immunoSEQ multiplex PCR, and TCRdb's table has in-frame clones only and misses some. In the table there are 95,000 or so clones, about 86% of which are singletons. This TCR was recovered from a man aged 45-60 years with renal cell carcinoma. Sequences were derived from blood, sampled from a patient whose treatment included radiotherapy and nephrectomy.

The CDR3 here is CASSRMGLAETYNEQFF. The DNA for the CDR3 is TGTGCCAGCAGCCGAATGGGACTAGCGGAAACCTACAATGAGCAGTTCTTC. The rearrangement joins TRBV7-8 to TRBJ2-1, with 11 bases identical to TRBD2. Germline V lookup: CDR1 SGHVS, CDR2 FQNEAQ. The trim removed 5 bases at V and 2 bases at J, leaving 8 bases unmatched. CDR3 length: 17 residues.